This T cell receptor beta chain was sequenced in a study of siplizumab effects on memory and regulatory T cells. Germline CDR1 and CDR2: SEHNR and FQNEAQ (reference sequence). V gave up 5 bases and J gave up 2 bases; unmatched junction bases: 3. This CDR3 region has 14 residues. Profiling relied on immunoSEQ multiplex PCR, and the TCRdb table lists in-frame clones only, not all of them. The profile shows around 68,000 clones, 75% to 90% of them singletons. This receptor was taken from a human donor in good health. The V and J genes are TRBV7-9 and TRBJ2-1, with 7 bases identical to TRBD1. The sample was Tregs sorted from blood. For the CDR3, the DNA is TGTGCCAGCAGCCCGGGACAGACCTACAATGAGCAGTTCTTC. Translated, it gives CASSPGQTYNEQFF.